The 21 T cell receptor beta chains presented below share a single source sample, sequenced in a study of technical replicates of blood from a handful of donors. Using immunoSEQ multiplex PCR, the repertoire was profiled, and TCRdb retains in-frame clones only, with some absent. The sample lists just over 95,000 clones; roughly 94% were seen once. Sequencing was performed on T cells isolated from PBMCs. The receptors originated from a human donor in good health.

In DNA form, the CDR3 reads TGTGCCAGCAGACCGAACAGGGGGCCAAATCAGCCCCAGCATTTT. It yields the protein CASRPNRGPNQPQHF. The V call is TRBV6-5, the J call TRBJ1-5; 9 bases align to TRBD1. The junction had 7 bases not matched to a gene; V was cut back by 6 bases and J by 4 bases. The CDR3 contains 15 residues. In germline, CDR1 is MNHEY, CDR2 SVGAGI.

This clone was seen just once. CDR3 DNA: TGTGCCAGCAGCTTAGGGGCCCGGGACAGCCAGTTCTTC. Translating it yields CASSLGARDSQFF. The chain has TRBV7-8 and TRBJ2-1, with 7 positions matching TRBD1. The ends lost 1 base at V and 13 bases at J; junction bases unmatched: 7. The CDR3 has 13 amino acids. CDR1 is SGHVS and CDR2 is FQNEAQ in the germline V gene. Combining the CDR3 with reference TRBV7-8 and TRBJ2-1 gives the whole variable domain GAGVSQSPRYKVAKRGQDVALRCDPISGHVSLFWYQQALGQGPEFLTYFQNEAQLDKSGLPSDRFFAERPEGSVSTLKIQRTQQEDSAVYLCASSLGARDSQFFGPGTRLTVL.

J is TRBJ2-7 and V is TRBV6-5; a weak D match, TRBD1 (5 bases). V was clipped by 2 bases and J by 5 bases, with 16 bases between them. The CDR3 spans 15 residues. Per germline, CDR1 MNHEY and CDR2 SVGAGI. The CDR3 loop reads CASSYIRERRNEQYF. Written as DNA, the CDR3 is TGTGCCAGCAGTTACATCAGGGAACGGCGAAACGAGCAGTACTTC.

V gene TRBV6-5 combines with J gene TRBJ1-1; D unresolved. Germline lookup yields CDR1 MNHEY and CDR2 SVGAGI. The CDR3 runs 13 residues. Trimming left V 4 bases short and J 5 bases short, with 11 bases between. The CDR3 is CASSWSVRTEAFF. CDR3 in DNA: TGTGCCAGCAGTTGGTCGGTACGGACTGAAGCTTTCTTT.

For this clone: The sample contains more than one DNA sequence encoding this CDR3. The V and J genes are TRBV6-1 and TRBJ1-5; no firm D call. The CDR3 runs 13 residues. The germline V gene has CDR1 MNHNS and CDR2 SASEGT. The germline V and J ends were trimmed by 5 bases and 5 bases, with 10 bases remaining between them. Written as DNA, the CDR3 is TGTGCCAGCAGTACGAGAGAGGATCAGCCCCAGCATTTT. It encodes CASSTREDQPQHF.

V and J are TRBV29-1 and TRBJ1-3; no clear D gene. V lost 3 bases and J 2 bases, leaving 5 bases between the germline ends. There are 12 residues in the CDR3. CDR1 is SQVTM and CDR2 is ANQGSEA in the germline V gene. The CDR3 nucleotides read TGCAGCGTTGAGCCAGCTGGAAACACCATATATTTT. This encodes CSVEPAGNTIYF.

J is TRBJ2-1 and V is TRBV27; TRBD2 matches at 14 bases. Germline CDR1 and CDR2: MNHEY and SMNVEV (reference sequence). This CDR3 is 17 amino acids long. Trimming removed 5 bases from V and 6 bases from J; junction bases left unmatched: 9. The CDR3 DNA sequence: TGTGCCAGCAGTCTACCGGGACTAGCGGGAGTGGGCAATGAGCAGTTCTTC. It encodes CASSLPGLAGVGNEQFF.

The rearrangement uses TRBV2 and TRBJ2-3; the D is unclear. The CDR3 is made up of 15 amino acids. Trimming removed 3 bases at V and 2 bases at J, with 12 bases between. Per the germline V gene, CDR1 is SNHLY and CDR2 is FYNNEI. CDR3 coding DNA: TGTGCCAGCAGTGAGGAGCCAATAGACACAGATACGCAGTATTTT. This gives the protein CASSEEPIDTDTQYF.

The chain uses TRBV11-2 and TRBJ2-1; weak D call: TRBD2 (6 bases). This CDR3 region has 14 residues. Between the trimmed V and J ends, which lost 5 bases and 2 bases, there was a span of 10 bases. The germline CDR1 and CDR2 sequences are SGHAT and FQNNGV. DNA for the CDR3: TGTGCCAGCAGCCTGCTAGCGCCCTACAATGAGCAGTTCTTC. Its translation is CASSLLAPYNEQFF.

V gene TRBV6-5 combines with J gene TRBJ1-1; 7 bases line up with TRBD1. Germline CDR1 reads MNHEY; CDR2 reads SVGAGI. The CDR3 is 15 amino acids. The V segment lost 6 bases and the J segment 4 bases; nucleotides outside the gene matches: 11. This CDR3 is CASRSYRGEGTEAFF. The CDR3 region has the DNA TGTGCCAGCAGATCTTACAGGGGCGAGGGCACTGAAGCTTTCTTT.

In DNA, the CDR3 is TGTGCCAGTGGGACTAGCGGGAGTTTAAACGAGCAGTACTTC. Protein product: CASGTSGSLNEQYF. The V and J genes are TRBV2 and TRBJ2-5; TRBD2 matches at 14 bases. The J call is doubtful: the DNA matches TRBJ2-7 better. The germline gives CDR1 SNHLY, CDR2 FYNNEI. The CDR3 spans 14 residues.

This clone occurred once. DNA for the CDR3: TGCGCCAGCAGCTTGAAGGGACTAGCGGGAGATTGGCGCGAGCAGTACTTC. Protein: CASSLKGLAGDWREQYF. The chain joins TRBV5-1 to TRBJ2-7; 14 nucleotides agree with TRBD2. Germline V gene lookup returns CDR1 SGHRS and CDR2 YFSETQ. The CDR3 runs 17 residues. The V segment lost 1 base and the J segment 6 bases; nucleotides outside the gene matches: 9.

The chain recombines TRBV15 with TRBJ2-5; 7 bases match TRBD2. Germline V lookup: CDR1 LNHNV, CDR2 YYDKDF (reference sequence). The trim removed 3 bases at V and 5 bases at J, leaving 6 bases unmatched. The CDR3 is 14 residues long. The CDR3 sequence is CATSSRGGVETQYF. The CDR3 DNA reads as TGTGCCACCAGCAGTCGCGGGGGAGTGGAGACCCAGTACTTC.

The rearrangement uses TRBV7-8 and TRBJ2-1; maybe TRBD1 (5 bases). V lost 4 bases and J lost 9, with 10 bases in between. The CDR3 sequence is 12 residues long. Germline V lookup: CDR1 SGHVS, CDR2 FQNEAQ. This CDR3 is CASSSRVVEQFF. Written as DNA, the CDR3 is TGTGCCAGCAGCTCCAGGGTGGTTGAGCAGTTCTTC.

The chain couples TRBV9 to TRBJ2-1; D not certain. Germline V CDR1 and CDR2: SGDLS, YYNGEE. The V gene lost 0 bases and the J gene lost 9 bases, with 4 bases spanning the gap. The CDR3 has 11 amino acids. CDR3 region: CASSVAGEQFF. DNA of the CDR3: TGTGCCAGCAGCGTAGCAGGTGAGCAGTTCTTC.

In its sample, this clone was seen a few times. The genes are TRBV6-1 and TRBJ2-7, with 7 bases matching TRBD2. V shed 2 bases, J shed 3 bases, and the junction held 10 bases outside the gene matches. From germline, CDR1 is MNHNS and CDR2 SASEGT. The CDR3 sequence is 16 residues long. The CDR3 nucleotides are TGTGCCAGCAGTGAATGGCGGAGAGGGGACTACTACGAGCAGTACTTC. Translating gives CASSEWRRGDYYEQYF.

The chain is built from TRBV7-8 and TRBJ2-7, with 11 positions matching TRBD1. V lost 5 bases, J lost 3 bases, and 6 bases stayed unmatched. The CDR3 runs to 15 residues. Looked up from germline, CDR1 is SGHVS and CDR2 is FQNEAQ. CDR3: CASSDGTGGHYEQYF. The DNA for the CDR3 is TGTGCCAGCAGCGACGGGACAGGGGGACACTACGAGCAGTACTTC.

J is TRBJ1-2 and V is TRBV9; D may be TRBD1 (6 bases). Germline CDR1 reads SGDLS; CDR2 reads YYNGEE. The germline V and J ends were trimmed by 5 bases and 4 bases, with 15 bases remaining between them. This CDR3 has 14 amino acids. CDR3 sequence (DNA): TGTGCCAGCAGGGCCCCAGGGGCTGGCTATGGCTACACCTTC. Residues: CASRAPGAGYGYTF.

The genes are TRBV7-3 and TRBJ2-1, with TRBD1 matching over 8 bases. The CDR3 loop spans 15 amino acids. The trim removed 2 bases at V and 4 bases at J, leaving 4 bases unmatched. Germline values: CDR1 SGHTA, CDR2 FQGTGA. The CDR3 bases are TGTGCCAGCAGCTTATGGGACAGGAATTACAATGAGCAGTTCTTC. Amino acids: CASSLWDRNYNEQFF.

This chain joins TRBV15 and TRBJ1-5; D is uncertain. This CDR3 comprises 13 residues. Germline CDR1 LNHNV, CDR2 YYDKDF (reference sequence). Deletions cut 1 base from V and 4 bases from J, with 5 bases between. The CDR3 DNA is TGTGCCACCAGCAGAGCCCAGAATCAGCCCCAGCATTTT. It specifies CATSRAQNQPQHF.

The V call is TRBV6-5, the J call TRBJ2-7, with D unresolved. The V gene lost 2 bases and the J gene lost 7 bases, with 9 bases spanning the gap. Germline CDR1 MNHEY, CDR2 SVGAGI. This CDR3 comprises 12 residues. This chain's CDR3 is CASSYPPPEQYF. CDR3 DNA: TGTGCCAGCAGTTACCCCCCCCCTGAGCAGTACTTC.